Each of the 18 T cell receptor beta chains below was sequenced from the same sample in a study of blood T cell repertoires in COVID-19. The protocol was immunoSEQ multiplex PCR, while the TCRdb copy is restricted to in-frame clones and leaves out a portion. The profile shows about 480,000 clones, roughly 89% of them singletons. The sequencing input was peripheral blood. The source of these receptors is a woman between 50 and 59 years old with COVID-19, enrolled during active disease.

This chain connects TRBV30 to TRBJ1-2; weak D call: TRBD1 (5 bases). This CDR3 contains 11 residues. Germline CDR1 and CDR2: GTSNPN and SVGIG (reference sequence). Trimming left V 7 bases short and J 4 bases short, with 10 bases between. The CDR3, as DNA: TGTGCCTTAGACAGCGTCTATGGCTACACCTTC. This sequence encodes CALDSVYGYTF.

The chain carries TRBV11-2 and TRBJ1-3, with TRBD1 identical over 8 bases. Germline V lookup: CDR1 SGHAT, CDR2 FQNNGV. The length of the CDR3 is 17 residues. V was pared by 2 bases and J by 3 bases, with 9 bases of the junction left unmatched. The CDR3 reads CASSLNGQGAFGNTIYF. In nucleotides, the CDR3 is TGTGCCAGCAGCTTAAATGGGCAGGGGGCATTTGGAAACACCATATATTTT.

Notes on this clone: In the same sample, other DNA sequences code for this CDR3. The V gene is TRBV30, the J gene TRBJ2-7; D remains ambiguous. Germline V gene sequence: CDR1 GTSNPN, CDR2 SVGIG (reference sequence). The CDR3 extends over 11 amino acids. Deletions cut 1 base from V and 4 bases from J, with 5 bases between. The DNA of the CDR3 is TGTGCCTGGAGTGGCCAGTACGAGCAGTACTTC. Residues: CAWSGQYEQYF.

The chain employs TRBV29-1 and TRBJ2-5; 7 nucleotides align to TRBD2. The CDR3 is made up of 14 amino acids. With 0 bases clipped from V and 1 base from J, the junction kept 2 bases outside the gene matches. CDR1 is SQVTM and CDR2 is ANQGSEA in the germline V gene. Here the CDR3 DNA reads TGCAGCGTTGAAGAGCGGGGGATCCAAGAGACCCAGTACTTC. The encoded protein is CSVEERGIQETQYF.

The chain has TRBV5-1 and TRBJ2-3; D might be TRBD2 (6 bases). The CDR3 extends over 14 amino acids. From germline, CDR1 is SGHRS and CDR2 YFSETQ. The V end lost 6 bases, the J end lost 2 bases, and 13 bases lay between the germline ends. The CDR3 loop is CASTLASYTDTQYF. The CDR3 bases are TGCGCCAGCACACTAGCTTCCTACACAGATACGCAGTATTTT. The entire variable domain, with the rest obtained from reference TRBV5-1 and TRBJ2-3, is as follows: KAGVTQTPRYLIKTRGQQVTLSCSPISGHRSVSWYQQTPGQGLQFLFEYFSETQRNKGNFPGRFSGRQFSNSRSEMNVSTLELGDSALYLCASTLASYTDTQYFGPGTRLTVL.

The gene calls are TRBV3-1 (or the pseudogene TRBV3-2) and TRBJ2-3, with a weak D call TRBD1 (5 bases). This CDR3 spans 14 amino acids. Trimming removed 4 bases from V and 3 bases from J, with 11 bases in between. The germline V gene encodes CDR1 LGHDT and CDR2 YNNKEL (reference sequence). The DNA of the CDR3 is TGTGCCAGCAGCCGGGGCTTAGGTACAGATACGCAGTATTTT. It is translated as CASSRGLGTDTQYF.

CDR3 nucleotide sequence: TGTGCCAGCAGTACACAGGGGGACAGGAATGGCTACACCTTC. It yields the protein CASSTQGDRNGYTF. The rearrangement links TRBV2 to TRBJ1-2; TRBD1 matches 8 bases. The V segment lost 5 bases and the J segment 6 bases; nucleotides outside the gene matches: 8. Germline V gene sequence: CDR1 SNHLY, CDR2 FYNNEI. The CDR3 loop spans 14 amino acids.

The chain recombines TRBV7-2 with TRBJ2-7; the match to TRBD1 covers 7 bases. Germline V gene sequence: CDR1 SGHTA, CDR2 FQGNSA. The CDR3 is made up of 13 amino acids. Germline trimming cut 3 bases from V and 7 bases from J; bases unmatched to any gene: 6. The CDR3 region is CASSFIRGREQYF. The CDR3, as DNA: TGTGCCAGCAGCTTCATCAGGGGGAGAGAGCAGTACTTC.

The V and J genes are TRBV5-1 and TRBJ2-7; 10 nucleotides line up with TRBD2. This CDR3 has 16 amino acids. Germline assignment: CDR1 SGHRS and CDR2 YFSETQ. The junction had 6 bases not matched to a gene; V was cut back by 0 bases and J by 3 bases. The CDR3 DNA is TGCGCCAGCAGCTTGGTAGGAATAGCGGGGGGCTACGAGCAGTACTTC. Translating gives CASSLVGIAGGYEQYF. The full variable domain, in which reference TRBV5-1 and TRBJ2-7 provide the parts outside the CDR3, is KAGVTQTPRYLIKTRGQQVTLSCSPISGHRSVSWYQQTPGQGLQFLFEYFSETQRNKGNFPGRFSGRQFSNSRSEMNVSTLELGDSALYLCASSLVGIAGGYEQYFGPGTRLTVT.

The rearrangement uses TRBV19 and TRBJ1-5, with D tentatively TRBD1 (6 bases). The CDR3 consists of 15 residues. With 4 bases removed from V and 0 bases from J, the gap between germline ends came to 10 bases. Germline loops: CDR1 LNHDA, CDR2 SQIVND (reference sequence). The CDR3 nucleotides are TGTGCCAGTAGTACAGGGGATTATAGCAATCAGCCCCAGCATTTT. It codes for CASSTGDYSNQPQHF.

V gene TRBV3-1 (or the pseudogene TRBV3-2) combines with J gene TRBJ1-1; D ambiguous. V lost 2 bases to trimming and J lost 3 bases, with 10 bases between them. The CDR3 runs to 14 residues. Germline V lookup: CDR1 LGHDT, CDR2 YNNKEL (reference sequence). The CDR3 spells CASSQRGVDTEAFF. DNA for the CDR3: TGTGCCAGCAGCCAACGGGGTGTCGACACTGAAGCTTTCTTT.

The chain combines TRBV30 with TRBJ1-4, with D possibly matching TRBD1 (5 bases). The CDR3 covers 14 residues. The V and J ends lost 4 bases and 8 bases respectively, with 17 bases between them. Germline V gene data show CDR1 as GTSNPN and CDR2 as SVGIG (reference sequence). In DNA form, the CDR3 reads TGTGCCTGGACCCCGGGACTCTTAGGGGAAAAACTGTTTTTT. Amino acids: CAWTPGLLGEKLFF. Full variable domain (missing parts from reference TRBV30 and TRBJ1-4): SQTIHQWPATLVQPVGSPLSLECTVEGTSNPNLYWYRQAAGRGLQLLFYSVGIGQISSEVPQNLSASRPQDRQFILSSKKLLLSDSGFYLCAWTPGLLGEKLFFGSGTQLSVL.

Concerning this clone itself: Different DNA sequences within this sample yield the same CDR3. This chain uses TRBV12-3 or TRBV12-4 with TRBJ2-7, with D unresolved. V dropped 5 bases and J dropped 3 bases, with 8 bases sitting between them. The CDR3 is 12 residues long. The CDR3 loop is CASSLSGYEQYF. CDR3 nucleotides: TGTGCCAGCAGTCTTAGTGGCTACGAGCAGTACTTC.

Points on this clone: Germline is not matched at one junction end, which may reflect a read error. The chain links TRBV27 to TRBJ1-2; 9 bases align to TRBD1. The CDR3 covers 13 residues. Germline V gene lookup returns CDR1 MNHEY and CDR2 SMNVEV (reference sequence). The CDR3 protein is CASSSYPRTGVSF. The CDR3, as DNA: TGTGCCAGCAGTTCGTACCCTCGGACAGGGGTATCTTTC.

V usage is TRBV5-5 and J usage is TRBJ2-7, with a possible D match to TRBD2 (6 bases). CDR3 size: 15 residues. V gave up 3 bases and J gave up 3 bases, with 16 bases separating them. Germline CDR1 reads SGHKS; CDR2 reads YYEKEE (reference sequence). The CDR3 coding sequence is TGTGCCAGCAGCTGGTCGGGGGTTCCCCTCTACGAGCAGTACTTC. Protein product: CASSWSGVPLYEQYF.

This sequence joins TRBV28 and TRBJ2-7; 9 bases map to TRBD1. Germline loops: CDR1 MDHEN, CDR2 SYDVKM. The CDR3 covers 16 residues. The ends lost 6 bases at V and 3 bases at J; junction bases unmatched: 12. The chain's CDR3 is CASSSQQGALNYEQYF. CDR3 bases: TGTGCCAGCAGCAGCCAACAGGGGGCGCTTAACTACGAGCAGTACTTC.

Details on this clone: Other DNA sequences in this sample translate to the same CDR3. The V gene is TRBV3-1 (or the pseudogene TRBV3-2), the J gene TRBJ1-4, with D unresolved. The germline CDR1 and CDR2 sequences are LGHDT and YNNKEL (reference sequence). V was cut by 1 base and J by 6 bases, with 6 bases left in between. This CDR3 contains 13 residues. CDR3 sequence reads: CASSQGGDEKLFF. CDR3 nucleotides: TGTGCCAGCAGCCAAGGCGGGGATGAAAAACTGTTTTTT.

The gene calls are TRBV2 and TRBJ1-6; possible D gene TRBD1, 5 bases. Germline V gene data show CDR1 as SNHLY and CDR2 as FYNNEI. The germline V and J ends were trimmed by 6 bases and 0 bases, with 12 bases remaining between them. The CDR3 spans 16 residues. CDR3 sequence: CASRIDRHSYNSPLHF. The CDR3 DNA reads as TGTGCCAGCAGGATCGACAGACACTCCTATAATTCACCCCTCCACTTT.